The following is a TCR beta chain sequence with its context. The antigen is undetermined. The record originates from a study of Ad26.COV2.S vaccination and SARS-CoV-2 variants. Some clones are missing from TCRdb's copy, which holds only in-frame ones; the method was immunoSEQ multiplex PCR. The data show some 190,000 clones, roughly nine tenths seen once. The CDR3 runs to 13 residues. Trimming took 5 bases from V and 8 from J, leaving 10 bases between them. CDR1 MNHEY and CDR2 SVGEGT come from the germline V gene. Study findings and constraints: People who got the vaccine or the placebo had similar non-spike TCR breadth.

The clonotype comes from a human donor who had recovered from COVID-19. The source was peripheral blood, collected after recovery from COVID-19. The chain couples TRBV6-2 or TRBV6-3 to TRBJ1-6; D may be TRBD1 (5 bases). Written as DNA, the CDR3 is TGTGCCAGCAGTACGTCCAGGGATTCACCCCTCCACTTT. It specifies CASSTSRDSPLHF.